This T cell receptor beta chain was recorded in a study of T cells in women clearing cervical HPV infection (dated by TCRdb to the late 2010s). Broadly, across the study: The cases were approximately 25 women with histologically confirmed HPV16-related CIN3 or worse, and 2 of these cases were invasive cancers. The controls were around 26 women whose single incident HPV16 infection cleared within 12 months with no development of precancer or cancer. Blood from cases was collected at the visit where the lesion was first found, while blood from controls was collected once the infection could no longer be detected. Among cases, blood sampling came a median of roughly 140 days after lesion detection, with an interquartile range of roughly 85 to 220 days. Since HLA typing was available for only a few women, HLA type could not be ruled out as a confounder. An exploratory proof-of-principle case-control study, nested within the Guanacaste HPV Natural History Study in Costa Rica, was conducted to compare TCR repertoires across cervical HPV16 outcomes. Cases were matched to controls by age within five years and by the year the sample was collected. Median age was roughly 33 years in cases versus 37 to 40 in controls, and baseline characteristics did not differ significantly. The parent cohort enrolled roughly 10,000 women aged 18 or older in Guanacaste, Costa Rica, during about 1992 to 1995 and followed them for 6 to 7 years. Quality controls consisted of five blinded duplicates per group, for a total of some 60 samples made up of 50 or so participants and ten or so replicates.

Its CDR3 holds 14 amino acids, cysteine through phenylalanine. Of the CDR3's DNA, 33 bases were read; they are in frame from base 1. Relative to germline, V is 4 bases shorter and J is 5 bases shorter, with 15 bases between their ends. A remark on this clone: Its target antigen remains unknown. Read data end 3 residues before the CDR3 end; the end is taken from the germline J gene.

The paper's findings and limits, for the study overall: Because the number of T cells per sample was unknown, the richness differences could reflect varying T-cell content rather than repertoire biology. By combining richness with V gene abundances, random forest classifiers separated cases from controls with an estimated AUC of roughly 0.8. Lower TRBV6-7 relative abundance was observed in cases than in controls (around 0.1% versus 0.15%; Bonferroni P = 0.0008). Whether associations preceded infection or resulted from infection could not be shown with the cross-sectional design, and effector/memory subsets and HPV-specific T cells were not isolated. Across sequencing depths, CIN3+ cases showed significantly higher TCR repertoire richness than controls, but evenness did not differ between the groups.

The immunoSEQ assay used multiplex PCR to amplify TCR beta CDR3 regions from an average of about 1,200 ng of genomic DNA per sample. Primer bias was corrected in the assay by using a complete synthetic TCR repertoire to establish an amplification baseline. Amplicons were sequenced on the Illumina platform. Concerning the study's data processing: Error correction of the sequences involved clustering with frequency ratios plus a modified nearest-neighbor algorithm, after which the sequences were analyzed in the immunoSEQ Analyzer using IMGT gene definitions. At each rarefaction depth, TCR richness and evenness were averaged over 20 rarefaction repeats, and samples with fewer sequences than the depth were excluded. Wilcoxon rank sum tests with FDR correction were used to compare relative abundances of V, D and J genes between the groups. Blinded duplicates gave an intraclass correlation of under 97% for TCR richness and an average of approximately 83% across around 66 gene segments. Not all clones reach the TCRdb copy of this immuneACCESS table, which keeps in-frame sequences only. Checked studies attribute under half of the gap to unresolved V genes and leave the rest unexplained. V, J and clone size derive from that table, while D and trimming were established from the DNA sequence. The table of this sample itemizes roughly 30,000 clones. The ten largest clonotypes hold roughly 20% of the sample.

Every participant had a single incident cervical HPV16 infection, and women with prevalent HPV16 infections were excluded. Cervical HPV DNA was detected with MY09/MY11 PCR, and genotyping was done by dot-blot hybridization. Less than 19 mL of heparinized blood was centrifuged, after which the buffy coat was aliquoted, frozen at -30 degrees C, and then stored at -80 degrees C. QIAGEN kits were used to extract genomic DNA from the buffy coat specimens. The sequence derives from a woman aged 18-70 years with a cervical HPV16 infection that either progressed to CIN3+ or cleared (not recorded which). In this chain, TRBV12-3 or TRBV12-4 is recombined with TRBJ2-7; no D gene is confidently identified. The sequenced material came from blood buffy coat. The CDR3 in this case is CASSYVNLRDEQYF. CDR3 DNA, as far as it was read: TGTGCCAGCAGTTACGTAAACCTTCGGGACGAG.